The clone carrying this T cell receptor beta chain was detected ten times or more. Its antigen is unidentified. CDR1 and CDR2 (germline): DFQATT, SNEGSKA (reference sequence). Trimming took 8 bases from V and 0 from J; bases not matched to a gene: 0. This CDR3 contains 12 residues. TCRdb re-called the RT-PCR reads through MiXCR, storing one row per CDR3 protein. This repertoire shows 650,000 to 800,000 distinct CDR3 sequences, 18% found once; its top ten account for under 13%. The data were taken from a study of response to subunit inactivated influenza vaccine. General study points: Authors proposed each seasonal influenza vaccination draws in few new T cells.

The specimen comprised PBMCs from blood, sampled around 5 days after vaccination. The source of this sequence is a man in his fifties who received an inactivated influenza vaccine. The chain is built from TRBV20-1 and TRBJ2-3; 9 bases map to TRBD2. The CDR3 loop reads CSSGRSTDTQYF. For the CDR3, the DNA is TGCAGTAGCGGGAGGAGCACAGATACGCAGTATTTT.